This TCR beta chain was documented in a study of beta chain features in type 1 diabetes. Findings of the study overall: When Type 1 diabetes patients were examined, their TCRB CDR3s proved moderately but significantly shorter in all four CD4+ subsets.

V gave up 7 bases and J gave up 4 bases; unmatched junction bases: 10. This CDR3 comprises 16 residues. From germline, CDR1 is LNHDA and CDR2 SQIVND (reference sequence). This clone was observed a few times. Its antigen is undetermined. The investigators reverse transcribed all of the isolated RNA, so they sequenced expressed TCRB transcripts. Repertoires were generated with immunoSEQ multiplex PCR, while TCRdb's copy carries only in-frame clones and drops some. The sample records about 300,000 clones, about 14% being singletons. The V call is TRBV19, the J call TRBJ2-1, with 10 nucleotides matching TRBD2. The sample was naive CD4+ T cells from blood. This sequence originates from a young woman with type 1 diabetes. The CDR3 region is CASTPPGLAQYNEQFF. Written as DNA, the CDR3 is TGTGCCAGTACCCCCCCGGGACTAGCGCAATACAATGAGCAGTTCTTC. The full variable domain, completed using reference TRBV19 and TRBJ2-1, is DGGITQSPKYLFRKEGQNVTLSCEQNLNHDAMYWYRQDPGQGLRLIYYSQIVNDFQKGDIAEGYSVSREKKESFPLTVTSAQKNPTAFYLCASTPPGLAQYNEQFFGPGTRLTVL.